The rows below give T cell receptor beta chains drawn from one sample of a study of T cell changes during pregnancy in multiple sclerosis. Assay used: immunoSEQ multiplex PCR; TCRdb lists only in-frame clones, some missing. This sample carries more than 15,000 clones, around 87% of them seen once, and the ten largest clones take approximately 13%. This specimen consisted of CD8+ T cells from peripheral blood mononuclear cells, obtained in the third trimester of pregnancy. All receptors derive from a female donor in good health, enrolled as a control in a pregnancy study. Both conserved end residues are part of each CDR3. The order of the fields is V gene, J gene, D gene, clone size, CDR3 DNA, CDR3 protein. A D gene is named only where the DNA matches it firmly. Expanded clones are given a class, and other clones once, few, many or no size at all.

TRBV4-1	TRBJ2-3	TRBD2	.	TGCGCCAGCAGCCAAGATATCCCCTGGGGAGGGTGGGGCACAGATACGCAGTATTTT	CASSQDIPWGGWGTDTQYF
TRBV15	TRBJ1-5	.	.	TGTGCCACCAGCCAGGGTAGCAATCAGCCCCAGCATTTT	CATSQGSNQPQHF
TRBV27	TRBJ2-1	.	few	TGTGCCAGCAGTTTAGTGGGGAGTGAGCAGTTCTTC	CASSLVGSEQFF
TRBV28	TRBJ1-2	.	.	TGTGCCAGCAGTTTAGGGTGGCAGGCGTATGGCTACACCTTC	CASSLGWQAYGYTF
TRBV29-1	TRBJ2-1	TRBD2	.	TGCAGCACCCGGGACTACCTCCAATTCTTC	CSTRDYLQFF
TRBV6-1	TRBJ2-3	.	.	TGTGCCAGCAGTGAGGGGGAGGACCACACAGATACGCAGTATTTT	CASSEGEDHTDTQYF
TRBV29-1	TRBJ1-2	.	.	TGCAGCGTTGAAGATAATGGCTACACCTTC	CSVEDNGYTF
TRBV5-1	TRBJ1-4	.	.	TGCGCCAGCAGCTTGGCACAGCAAAATGAAAAACTGTTTTTT	CASSLAQQNEKLFF
TRBV7-7	TRBJ2-2	.	.	TGTGCTAGCAGCTTAGGTTCCGGGAACACCGGGGAGCTGTTTTTT	CASSLGSGNTGELFF
TRBV7-2	TRBJ2-1	TRBD1	few	TGTGCCAGCAGCGCCACTGACAGGGGCGAGCAGTTCTTC	CASSATDRGEQFF
TRBV18	TRBJ1-6	.	.	TGTGCCAGCTCACTACAGGATCAAAATTCACCCCTCCACTTT	CASSLQDQNSPLHF
TRBV7-9	TRBJ2-7	TRBD2	.	TGTGCCAGCAGCGAATTAGCGGGAGGGATCCACGAGCAGTACTTC	CASSELAGGIHEQYF
TRBV19	TRBJ1-1	TRBD1	.	TGTGCCAGTAGTTGGGCAGGGGGCACTGAAGCTTTCTTT	CASSWAGGTEAFF
TRBV7-8	TRBJ2-3	.	.	TGTGCCAGCAGCTTTAGGAACAGGGATGCGGGAGATACGCAGTATTTT	CASSFRNRDAGDTQYF
TRBV6-1	TRBJ1-5	.	.	TGTGCCAGCACCGGGGATAGCAATCAGCCCCAGCATTTT	CASTGDSNQPQHF
TRBV28	TRBJ2-1	.	.	TGTGCCAGCAGTTTCTCGGGAGTCTACAATGAGCAGTTCTTC	CASSFSGVYNEQFF
TRBV9	TRBJ1-3	.	.	TGTGCCAGCAGCGAGGACAACTCTGGAAACACCATATATTTT	CASSEDNSGNTIYF
TRBV7-8	TRBJ2-7	TRBD2	.	TGTGCCAGCAGCCCTAAGCGGGAGGGCCCGGCCTACGAGCAGTACTTC	CASSPKREGPAYEQYF
TRBV7-9	TRBJ1-3	.	.	TGTGCCATGGGCCAGGGGAGCTCTGGAAACACCATATATTTT	CAMGQGSSGNTIYF
TRBV5-4	TRBJ2-7	TRBD1	.	TGTGCCAGCAGCTTGGCCGACAGGGGCGAGCAGTACTTC	CASSLADRGEQYF
TRBV18	TRBJ2-5	.	.	TGTGCCAGCTCACCAGATAGCGGTCAAGAGACCCAGTACTTC	CASSPDSGQETQYF
TRBV30	TRBJ1-1	TRBD1	.	TGTGCCTGGACTACAGGGGTGGCTTTCTTT	CAWTTGVAFF
TRBV19	TRBJ1-3	.	once	TGTGCCAGTACGACAGTTCACTCCTCTGGAAACACCATATATTTT	CASTTVHSSGNTIYF
TRBV18	TRBJ2-7	.	.	TGTGCCAGCTCACCTATGACAGACAGTACCTACGAGCAGTACTTC	CASSPMTDSTYEQYF
TRBV7-6	TRBJ2-7	TRBD1	.	TGTGCCAGCAGCTTGCAGGGGGTAAACGAGCAGTACTTC	CASSLQGVNEQYF
TRBV27	TRBJ2-2	.	.	TGTGCCAGCAGTCCAACCCCCAGGGTTTTCACCGGGGAGCTGTTTTTT	CASSPTPRVFTGELFF